This TCR beta chain derives from a study of T cell responses to AZD1222 COVID-19 vaccine. General study results and limits: Unmutated variant regions are reportedly targeted by nearly half of spike-specific TCRs. Donors were largely white British and mainly female; clonal diversity was possibly underestimated. Recipients of AZD1222 seropositive at baseline numbered only 5 to 7.

The CDR3 covers 16 residues. The junction had 9 bases not matched to a gene; V was cut back by 2 bases and J by 3 bases. Germline V lookup: CDR1 SGHKS, CDR2 YYEKEE (reference sequence). The table came from immunoSEQ multiplex PCR; TCRdb's copy has only in-frame clones and leaves some out. In the table there are some 60,000 clones, 60% to 85% of which are singletons. Researchers grouped second doses given at about 4 or about 12 weeks into one pool. Remarks on this clone: Antigen specificity is unknown.

The source material was peripheral blood, sampled 28 days after the second AZD1222 dose. The chain joins TRBV5-5 to TRBJ2-7; the match to TRBD1 covers 9 bases. The TCR was taken from an adult who received the AZD1222 COVID-19 vaccine. The CDR3 DNA reads TGTGCCAGCAGCTTCCTGGGGGGACAGGGACTCTACGAGCAGTACTTC. This encodes CASSFLGGQGLYEQYF.